This T cell receptor beta chain originates from a study of cytomegalovirus exposure and HLA in healthy donors. 13 Jbeta primers and 60 Vbeta primers were used for the PCR. Method: immunoSEQ multiplex PCR; TCRdb's copy keeps in-frame clones and lacks some. The sample gives over 100,000 clones, about three fifths of which show up once; about 8.3% is in the top ten. This clone occurred a few times. Its antigen is currently unknown. V was trimmed by 1 base and J by 8 bases, leaving 14 bases between them. The CDR3 totals 14 residues. Germline values: CDR1 SGHTA, CDR2 FQGNSA. Study-wide points: Altogether, around 160 TCR beta chains were recorded as cytomegalovirus-associated. Available immune exposure information was restricted to CMV serostatus only.

The source is a woman aged 40 to 50 in good health and CMV-seropositive. Sequenced material: PBMCs. The rearrangement uses TRBV7-2 and TRBJ1-1, with D perhaps TRBD1 (6 bases). In DNA form, the CDR3 reads TGTGCCAGCAGCTTAGTGGGGACATACAACGAAGCTTTCTTT. Amino acids: CASSLVGTYNEAFF.